These 7 T cell receptor beta chains were sequenced from one sample in a study of OX40 agonist ivuxolimab in advanced cancers. Sequenced by immunoSEQ multiplex PCR; TCRdb stores in-frame clones only, minus some. The table includes about 33,000 clones, 89% detected once. Sequencing was performed on CD4+ or CD8+ T cells sorted from blood, taken in a trial of the OX40 agonist ivuxolimab. The receptors derive from an adult with an advanced solid tumor such as melanoma, head and neck, liver or kidney cancer.

V and J are TRBV11-2 and TRBJ2-7; maybe TRBD1 (5 bases). Germline lookup yields CDR1 SGHAT and CDR2 FQNNGV. The CDR3 consists of 13 residues. V lost 8 bases and J 3 bases, leaving 14 bases between the germline ends. The chain's CDR3 is CASGNSDIYEQYF. The CDR3 region has the DNA TGTGCCAGCGGGAATTCGGACATCTACGAGCAGTACTTC.

V gene TRBV9 combines with J gene TRBJ2-1; D could derive from TRBD1 or TRBD2 (6 bases each). This CDR3 is built from 15 residues. The germline CDR1 and CDR2 sequences are SGDLS and YYNGEE. Trimming took off 4 bases at V and 8 bases at J, with 19 bases between the two ends. CDR3 sequence: CASSPPRGPPDEQFF. The CDR3 DNA reads as TGTGCCAGCAGCCCACCCCGGGGGCCGCCAGATGAGCAGTTCTTC.

The V and J genes are TRBV7-2 and TRBJ2-7; no reliable D call. Trimming shortened V by 5 bases and J by 4 bases, and 9 bases separated the two germline ends. The germline CDR1 and CDR2 sequences are SGHTA and FQGNSA. This CDR3 spans 12 amino acids. In nucleotides, the CDR3 is TGTGCCAGCAGCCTGACCCAATACGAGCAGTACTTC. It encodes CASSLTQYEQYF.

This chain joins TRBV4-1 and TRBJ2-5, with TRBD2 identical over 10 bases. This CDR3 is built from 15 residues. The junction had 5 bases not matched to a gene; V was cut back by 2 bases and J by 5 bases. Looked up from germline, CDR1 is MGHRA and CDR2 is YSYEKL. CDR3 DNA sequence: TGCGCCAGCAGCCAACAACTAGCGGGGTGGGAGACCCAGTACTTC. This codes for CASSQQLAGWETQYF.

The chain is built from TRBV11-2 and TRBJ2-7, with 11 nucleotides matching TRBD2. J gave up 8 bases and V 3 bases, and 12 bases lay outside the gene matches. In germline, CDR1 is SGHAT, CDR2 FQNNGV. This CDR3 region has 16 residues. The CDR3 DNA reads TGTGCCAGCAGCTTCTCCGGGACTAGCGGCTATTCCCAGCAGTACTTC. It translates to CASSFSGTSGYSQQYF.

This clone was seen only a few times. The chain carries TRBV5-5 and TRBJ1-4, with 7 bases that match TRBD1. After removal of 4 bases from V and 8 bases from J, the junction contained 2 bases not matched to a gene. This CDR3 spans 12 amino acids. Germline-derived CDR1 and CDR2 are SGHKS and YYEKEE (reference sequence). CDR3 sequence reads: CASSPGGEKLFF. CDR3 DNA sequence: TGTGCCAGCAGCCCAGGGGGGGAAAAACTGTTTTTT.

The V call is TRBV21-1, the J call TRBJ2-5. TRBV21-1 is a pseudogene segment. The CDR3 has 14 amino acids. DNA of the CDR3: TGTGCCAGCAGCAAAATGGGAAGGGACGAGACCCAGTACTTC. It encodes CASSKMGRDETQYF.